The clone carrying this T cell receptor beta chain is a singleton in its sample. The data originate from a study of blood T cells in healthy people across ages. Germline CDR1 SGHRS, CDR2 YFSETQ. The CDR3 length is 16 residues. V lost 7 bases to trimming and J lost 3 bases, with 22 bases between them. Combining a sample-barcoded 5' primer with a J-beta primer mix, a second PCR ran for 7 to 11 cycles. In TCRdb, the 5' RACE reads were re-called with MiXCR into one record per CDR3 protein. Of roughly 860,000 distinct CDR3 sequences in the sample, about 59% were seen once. Sequenced input: blood. The rearrangement uses TRBV5-1 and TRBJ2-5; D gene unclear. The origin of this receptor is a man aged 30 to 45 in good health. The CDR3 sequence is CASSQRLGHPKETQYF. The CDR3 nucleotides read TGCGCCAGCTCTCAGCGCCTTGGGCACCCTAAAGAGACCCAGTACTTC.